The 3 T cell receptor beta chains below all came from one sample that was sequenced in a study of cytomegalovirus exposure and HLA in healthy donors. Amplification used 60 Vbeta primers and 13 Jbeta primers. Some clones are missing from TCRdb's copy, which holds only in-frame ones; the method was immunoSEQ multiplex PCR. This table has 150,000 to 200,000 clones, about 75% appearing once. Material for sequencing was PBMCs. All receptors come from a female donor in good health and CMV-seronegative.

This rearrangement joins TRBV19 to TRBJ1-2, with unresolved D. Germline CDR1 and CDR2: LNHDA and SQIVND (reference sequence). V was trimmed by 2 bases and J by 8 bases, leaving 15 bases between them. CDR3 length equals 14 residues. CDR3 residues: CASSINRDSWGYTF. The CDR3 DNA is TGTGCCAGTAGTATAAACCGCGACTCCTGGGGCTACACCTTC.

V is TRBV5-4 and J is TRBJ2-7; 13 nucleotides match TRBD2. The germline V gene encodes CDR1 SGHNT and CDR2 YYREEE (reference sequence). Germline trimming cut 4 bases from V and 0 bases from J; bases unmatched to any gene: 7. The CDR3 is 17 amino acids. The CDR3, as DNA: TGTGCCAGCAGCCAAGGGACTAGCGGGGTTTCCTCCTACGAGCAGTACTTC. It translates to CASSQGTSGVSSYEQYF.

This sequence joins TRBV6-6 and TRBJ1-4; TRBD1 is a possible D gene (6 bases). Germline V CDR1 and CDR2: MNHNY, SVGAGI (reference sequence). The CDR3 length is 15 residues. Trimming cost V 2 bases and J 4 bases, with 11 bases left between them. The CDR3 is CASSYGQGFNEKLFF. For the CDR3, the DNA is TGTGCCAGCAGTTACGGCCAGGGGTTTAATGAAAAACTGTTTTTT.